This T cell receptor beta chain was identified in a study of response to subunit inactivated influenza vaccine. TCRdb analysed the RT-PCR reads with MiXCR anew, one entry per CDR3 protein. The top ten hold about 10% of the sample, which has hundreds of thousands of distinct CDR3 sequences, around a fifth seen once. The CDR3 is 14 residues long. CDR1 is SQVTM, CDR2 ANQGSEA, per germline. The V and J ends lost 8 bases and 6 bases, in that order; junction bases with no gene match: 8. This sequence joins TRBV29-1 and TRBJ2-1; 12 bases map to TRBD2. The clonotype originates from a man aged 45-69 years who received an inactivated influenza vaccine. Specimen: PBMCs from blood, collected about 20 months after vaccination. The CDR3 DNA reads as TGCAGCCACGAAGGACTAGCGGGGCCCAATGAGCAGTTCTTC. This translates into CSHEGLAGPNEQFF.